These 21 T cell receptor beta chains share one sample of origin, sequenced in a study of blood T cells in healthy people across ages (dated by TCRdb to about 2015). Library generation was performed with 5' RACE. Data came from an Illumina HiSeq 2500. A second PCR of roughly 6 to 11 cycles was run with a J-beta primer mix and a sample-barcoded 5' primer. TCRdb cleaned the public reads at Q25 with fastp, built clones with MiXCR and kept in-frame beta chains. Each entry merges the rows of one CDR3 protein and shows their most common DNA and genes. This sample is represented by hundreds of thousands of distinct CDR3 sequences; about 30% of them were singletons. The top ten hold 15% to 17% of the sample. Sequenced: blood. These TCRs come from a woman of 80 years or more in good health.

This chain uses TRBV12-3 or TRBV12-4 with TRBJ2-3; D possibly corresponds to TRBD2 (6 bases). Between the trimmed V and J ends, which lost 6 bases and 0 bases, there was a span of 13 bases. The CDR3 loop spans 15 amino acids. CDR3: CASSRDWKSTDTQYF. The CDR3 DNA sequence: TGTGCCAGCAGCAGGGACTGGAAAAGCACAGATACGCAGTATTTT.

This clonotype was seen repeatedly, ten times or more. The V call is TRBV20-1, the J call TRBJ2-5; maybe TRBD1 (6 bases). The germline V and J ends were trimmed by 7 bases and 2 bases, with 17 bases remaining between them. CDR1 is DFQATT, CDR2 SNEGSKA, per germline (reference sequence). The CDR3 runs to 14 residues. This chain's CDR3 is CSVGFGTSQETQYF. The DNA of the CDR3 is TGCAGTGTCGGGTTCGGGACATCTCAAGAGACCCAGTACTTC.

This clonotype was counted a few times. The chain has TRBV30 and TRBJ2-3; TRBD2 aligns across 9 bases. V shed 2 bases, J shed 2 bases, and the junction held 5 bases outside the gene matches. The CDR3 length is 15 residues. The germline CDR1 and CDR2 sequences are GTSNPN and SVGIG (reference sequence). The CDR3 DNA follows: TGTGCCTGGAGTAAAGCGGGGGGCGCCACAGATACGCAGTATTTT. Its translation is CAWSKAGGATDTQYF.

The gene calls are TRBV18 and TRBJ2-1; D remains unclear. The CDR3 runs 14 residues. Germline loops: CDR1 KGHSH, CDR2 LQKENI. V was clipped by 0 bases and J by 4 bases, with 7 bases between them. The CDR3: CASSPPENYNEQFF. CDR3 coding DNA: TGTGCCAGCTCACCACCGGAAAATTACAATGAGCAGTTCTTC. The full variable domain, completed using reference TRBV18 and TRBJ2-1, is NAGVMQNPRHLVRRRGQEARLRCSPMKGHSHVYWYRQLPEEGLKFMVYLQKENIIDESGMPKERFSAEFPKEGPSILRIQQVVRGDSAAYFCASSPPENYNEQFFGPGTRLTVL.

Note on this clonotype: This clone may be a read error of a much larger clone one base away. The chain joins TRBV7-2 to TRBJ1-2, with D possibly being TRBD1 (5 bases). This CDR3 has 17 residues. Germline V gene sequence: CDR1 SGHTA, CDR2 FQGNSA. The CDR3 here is CANSLGAVRQINYGYTF. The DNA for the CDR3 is TGTGCCAACAGCTTAGGGGCGGTCAGGCAGATTAACTATGGCTACACCTTC.

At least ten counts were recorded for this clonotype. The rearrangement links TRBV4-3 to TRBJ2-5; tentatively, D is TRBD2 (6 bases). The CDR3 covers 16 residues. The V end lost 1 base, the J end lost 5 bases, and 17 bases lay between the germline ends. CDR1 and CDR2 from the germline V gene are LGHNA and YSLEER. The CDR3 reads CASSQGGAGRGETQYF. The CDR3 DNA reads TGCGCCAGCAGCCAAGGGGGAGCGGGTCGTGGGGAGACCCAGTACTTC.

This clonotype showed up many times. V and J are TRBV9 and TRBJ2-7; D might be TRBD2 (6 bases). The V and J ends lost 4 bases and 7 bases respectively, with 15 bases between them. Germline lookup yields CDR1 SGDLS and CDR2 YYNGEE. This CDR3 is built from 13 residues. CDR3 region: CASSPRRDREQYF. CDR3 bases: TGTGCCAGCAGCCCTAGGAGGGATCGGGAGCAGTACTTC.

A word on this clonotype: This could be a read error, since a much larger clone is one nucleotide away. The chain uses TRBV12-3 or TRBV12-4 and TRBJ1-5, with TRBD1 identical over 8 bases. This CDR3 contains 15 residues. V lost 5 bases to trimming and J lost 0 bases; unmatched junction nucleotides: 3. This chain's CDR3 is CASSVDRDSNQPQHF. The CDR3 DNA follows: TGTGCCAGCAGTGTGGACAGGGATAGCAATCAGCCCCAGCATTTT.

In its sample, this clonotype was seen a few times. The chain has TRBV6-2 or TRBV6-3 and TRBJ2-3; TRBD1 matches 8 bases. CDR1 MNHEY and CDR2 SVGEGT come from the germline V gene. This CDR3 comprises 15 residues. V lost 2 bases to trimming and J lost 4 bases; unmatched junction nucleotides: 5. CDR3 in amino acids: CASSYKGQGSDTQYF. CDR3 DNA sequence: TGTGCCAGCAGTTACAAAGGACAGGGATCAGATACGCAGTATTTT.

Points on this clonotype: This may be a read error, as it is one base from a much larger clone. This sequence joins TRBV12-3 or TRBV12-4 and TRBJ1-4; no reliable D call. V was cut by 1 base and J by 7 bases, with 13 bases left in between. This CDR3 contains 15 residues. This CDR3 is CASSLDGRSSEKLFF. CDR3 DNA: TGTGCCAGCAGTTTAGACGGGAGGTCGAGTGAAAAACTGTTTTTT.

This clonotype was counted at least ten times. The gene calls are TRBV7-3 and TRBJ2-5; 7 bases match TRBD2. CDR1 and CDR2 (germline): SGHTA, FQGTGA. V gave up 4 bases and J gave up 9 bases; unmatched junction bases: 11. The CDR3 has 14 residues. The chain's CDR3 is CASSSNGGTGAQYF. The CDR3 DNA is TGTGCCAGCAGCTCGAACGGGGGGACCGGGGCCCAGTACTTC.

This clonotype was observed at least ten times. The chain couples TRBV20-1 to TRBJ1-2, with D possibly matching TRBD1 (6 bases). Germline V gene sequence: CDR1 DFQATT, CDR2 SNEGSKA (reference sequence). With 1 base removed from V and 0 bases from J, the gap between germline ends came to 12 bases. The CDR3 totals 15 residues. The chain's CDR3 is CSARGDIQPNYGYTF. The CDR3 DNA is TGCAGTGCTAGAGGGGACATACAACCTAACTATGGCTACACCTTC.

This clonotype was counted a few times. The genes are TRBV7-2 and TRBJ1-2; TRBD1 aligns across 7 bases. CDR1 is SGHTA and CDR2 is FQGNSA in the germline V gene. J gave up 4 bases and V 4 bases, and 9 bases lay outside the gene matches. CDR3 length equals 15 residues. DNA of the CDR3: TGTGCCAGCAGCTCAATAGACAGGGCACGCTATGGCTACACCTTC. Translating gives CASSSIDRARYGYTF.

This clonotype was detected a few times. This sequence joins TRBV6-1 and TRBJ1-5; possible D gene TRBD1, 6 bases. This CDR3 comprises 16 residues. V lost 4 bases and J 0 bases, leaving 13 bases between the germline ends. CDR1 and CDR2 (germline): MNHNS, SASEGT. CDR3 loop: CASSAIGGFSNQPQHF. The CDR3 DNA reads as TGTGCCAGCAGTGCGATAGGGGGGTTTAGCAATCAGCCCCAGCATTTT.

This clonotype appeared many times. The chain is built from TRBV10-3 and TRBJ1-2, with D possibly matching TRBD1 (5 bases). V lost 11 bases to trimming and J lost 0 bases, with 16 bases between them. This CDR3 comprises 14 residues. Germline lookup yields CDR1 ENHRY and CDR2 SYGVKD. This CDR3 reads CAATRDGANYGYTF. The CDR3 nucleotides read TGTGCCGCCACCCGGGACGGAGCTAACTATGGCTACACCTTC.

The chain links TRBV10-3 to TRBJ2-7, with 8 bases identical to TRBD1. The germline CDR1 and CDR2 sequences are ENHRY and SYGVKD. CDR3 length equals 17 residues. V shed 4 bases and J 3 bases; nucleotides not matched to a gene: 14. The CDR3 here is CAISVGSGGHLNYEQYF. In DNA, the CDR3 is TGTGCCATCAGTGTGGGGTCAGGGGGCCATCTCAACTACGAGCAGTACTTC.

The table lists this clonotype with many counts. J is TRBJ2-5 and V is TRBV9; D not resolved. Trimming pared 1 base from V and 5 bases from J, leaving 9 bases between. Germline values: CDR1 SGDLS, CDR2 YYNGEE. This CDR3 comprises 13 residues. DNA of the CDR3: TGTGCCAGCAGCGTATCGCCTTTGGAGACCCAGTACTTC. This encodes CASSVSPLETQYF.

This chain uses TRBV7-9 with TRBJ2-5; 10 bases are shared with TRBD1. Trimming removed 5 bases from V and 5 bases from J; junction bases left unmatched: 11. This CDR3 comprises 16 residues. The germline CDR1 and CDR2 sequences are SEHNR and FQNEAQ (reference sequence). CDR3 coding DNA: TGTGCCAGCAGCCCGGGGACAGGGGTCTTAGAGGAGACCCAGTACTTC. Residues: CASSPGTGVLEETQYF.

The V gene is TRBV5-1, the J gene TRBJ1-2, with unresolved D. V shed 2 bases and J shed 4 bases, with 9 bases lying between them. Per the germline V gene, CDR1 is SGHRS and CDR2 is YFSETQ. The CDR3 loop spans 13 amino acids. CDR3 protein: CASSFTIGYGYTF. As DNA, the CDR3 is TGCGCCAGCAGCTTTACCATTGGCTATGGCTACACCTTC.

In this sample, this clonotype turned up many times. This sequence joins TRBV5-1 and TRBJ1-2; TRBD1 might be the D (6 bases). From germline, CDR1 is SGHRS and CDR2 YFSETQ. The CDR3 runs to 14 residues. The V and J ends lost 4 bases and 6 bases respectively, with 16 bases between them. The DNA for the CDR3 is TGCGCCAGCAGCGTGCGAGGGGGGGTTGATGGCTACACCTTC. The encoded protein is CASSVRGGVDGYTF.

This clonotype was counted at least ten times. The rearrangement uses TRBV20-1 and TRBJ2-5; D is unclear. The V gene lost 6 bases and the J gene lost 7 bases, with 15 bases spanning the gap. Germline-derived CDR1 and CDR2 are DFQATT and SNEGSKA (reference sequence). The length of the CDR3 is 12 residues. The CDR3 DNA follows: TGCAGTGCGAAGAGCAGCGTCAGGACCCAGTACTTC. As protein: CSAKSSVRTQYF.